These 19 T cell receptor beta chains share one sample of origin, sequenced in a study of blood T cell repertoires in COVID-19. TCRdb's table, derived via immunoSEQ multiplex PCR, lists solely in-frame clones and lacks some. The data show roughly 70,000 clones, approximately 90% seen once. Sequencing input: peripheral blood. All receptors derive from a man in his forties or fifties with COVID-19, enrolled during active disease.

The chain couples TRBV7-2 to TRBJ2-3, with TRBD2 matching over 7 bases. Germline CDR1 and CDR2: SGHTA and FQGNSA. The CDR3 length is 14 residues. The V segment lost 5 bases and the J segment 4 bases; nucleotides outside the gene matches: 6. The CDR3 bases are TGTGCCAGCAGCCCCTTTGGGGGGGCAGATACGCAGTATTTT. This codes for CASSPFGGADTQYF.

The sample holds one count of this clone. Here the CDR3 DNA reads TGTGCCAGCAGGCGCGGGAGTTTGGAGACCCAGTACTTC. Translating it yields CASRRGSLETQYF. This chain uses TRBV6-5 with TRBJ2-5, with 7 bases aligning to TRBD2. Germline V gives CDR1 MNHEY, CDR2 SVGAGI. The CDR3 totals 13 residues. Trimming at V came to 6 bases and at J to 5 bases, leaving 6 bases not matched to a gene.

V and J are TRBV6-5 and TRBJ1-6; 10 bases map to TRBD1. Germline assignment: CDR1 MNHEY and CDR2 SVGAGI. The CDR3 is 13 amino acids. J was trimmed by 9 bases and V by 6 bases; bases with no gene match: 2. The CDR3 reads CASRTGGVSPLHF. In nucleotides, the CDR3 is TGTGCCAGCAGGACAGGGGGCGTTTCACCCCTCCACTTT.

The V gene is TRBV6-6, the J gene TRBJ1-4; 10 bases are a match to TRBD1. The CDR3 sequence is 15 residues long. With 3 bases clipped from V and 6 bases from J, the junction kept 4 bases outside the gene matches. The germline CDR1 and CDR2 sequences are MNHNY and SVGAGI (reference sequence). This chain's CDR3 is CASSYRQGAHEKLFF. CDR3 bases: TGTGCCAGCAGTTATCGACAGGGGGCGCATGAAAAACTGTTTTTT.

This clone was recorded only once. This sequence joins TRBV6-5 and TRBJ2-7, with TRBD2 matching 10 bases. The CDR3 covers 13 residues. Trimming took 9 bases from V and 1 from J; bases not matched to a gene: 3. Germline CDR1 and CDR2: MNHEY and SVGAGI. DNA for the CDR3: TGTGCCAGTCTAGCGGGAGATTCCTACGAGCAGTACTTC. This encodes CASLAGDSYEQYF.

The rearrangement links TRBV4-2 to TRBJ1-1; D not resolved. CDR3 size: 15 residues. From germline, CDR1 is LGHNA and CDR2 YNFKEQ. Trimming took off 0 bases at V and 0 bases at J, with 8 bases between the two ends. CDR3 region: CASSQETAVNTEAFF. CDR3 DNA sequence: TGTGCCAGCAGCCAAGAAACGGCGGTGAACACTGAAGCTTTCTTT.

V and J are TRBV21-1 and TRBJ2-1; TRBD2, as called in the table, went unchecked against the DNA. TRBV21-1 is a listed pseudogene. There are 16 residues in the CDR3. CDR3 bases: TGTGCCAGCAGCAAAGAGACTAGCGTATATAACAATGAGCAGTTCTTC. It is translated as CASSKETSVYNNEQFF.

The sample holds a few counts of this clone. The chain employs TRBV18 and TRBJ2-7; possible D gene TRBD2, 5 bases. The germline CDR1 and CDR2 sequences are KGHSH and LQKENI. With 2 bases removed from V and 6 bases from J, the gap between germline ends came to 11 bases. The CDR3 loop spans 13 amino acids. The CDR3 here is CASSPSAEGEQYV. The DNA of the CDR3 is TGTGCCAGCTCACCATCCGCCGAGGGCGAGCAGTACGTC.

The chain has TRBV19 and TRBJ2-2; 12 bases align to TRBD1. The ends lost 5 bases at V and 3 bases at J; junction bases unmatched: 4. The CDR3 contains 16 residues. CDR1 is LNHDA and CDR2 is SQIVND in the germline V gene (reference sequence). CDR3 coding DNA: TGTGCCAGTAGTTCCGGGACAGGGGGCTACACCGGGGAGCTGTTTTTT. It yields the protein CASSSGTGGYTGELFF.

This clone was seen just once. The V call is TRBV5-1, the J call TRBJ2-3; D perhaps matches TRBD2 (5 bases). Germline lookup yields CDR1 SGHRS and CDR2 YFSETQ. The CDR3 is made up of 13 amino acids. Trimming took off 4 bases at V and 6 bases at J, with 12 bases between the two ends. The CDR3 DNA reads TGCGCCAGCAGCCCCCAACTAGGGGATACGCAGTATTTT. It translates to CASSPQLGDTQYF.

The chain employs TRBV5-1 and TRBJ2-5, with D possibly TRBD2 on 5 matching bases. Germline-derived CDR1 and CDR2 are SGHRS and YFSETQ. V lost 1 base, J lost 5 bases, and 12 bases lay in between. The length of the CDR3 is 14 residues. The DNA of the CDR3 is TGCGCCAGCAGCTTGTCGGGAACCCCCGAGACCCAGTACTTC. This sequence encodes CASSLSGTPETQYF. The full variable domain, its missing parts supplied by reference TRBV5-1 and TRBJ2-5, is KAGVTQTPRYLIKTRGQQVTLSCSPISGHRSVSWYQQTPGQGLQFLFEYFSETQRNKGNFPGRFSGRQFSNSRSEMNVSTLELGDSALYLCASSLSGTPETQYFGPGTRLLVL.

The V and J genes are TRBV4-3 and TRBJ2-1; no reliable D call. In germline, CDR1 is LGHNA, CDR2 YSLEER. The CDR3 totals 14 residues. The germline V and J ends were trimmed by 1 base and 5 bases, with 9 bases remaining between them. CDR3 sequence (DNA): TGCGCCAGCAGCCAAGCACTCATAGACAATGAGCAGTTCTTC. This translates into CASSQALIDNEQFF.

The V and J genes are TRBV6-1 and TRBJ2-1; weak D call: TRBD2 (6 bases). Per the germline V gene, CDR1 is MNHNS and CDR2 is SASEGT. The V end was cut by 2 bases, the J end by 0 bases, with 14 bases between. The CDR3 runs to 17 residues. The CDR3 spells CASSEQGLANSYNEQFF. CDR3 DNA: TGTGCCAGCAGTGAACAGGGTCTAGCGAACTCCTACAATGAGCAGTTCTTC.

This rearrangement joins TRBV5-1 to TRBJ2-2; 13 positions agree with TRBD2. Germline V gene sequence: CDR1 SGHRS, CDR2 YFSETQ. There are 14 residues in the CDR3. J gave up 4 bases and V 8 bases, and 2 bases lay outside the gene matches. The CDR3 DNA is TGCGCCAGTCGGACTAGCGGGAGCACCGGGGAGCTGTTTTTT. It is translated as CASRTSGSTGELFF. The variable domain in full, completed from reference TRBV5-1 and TRBJ2-2, reads KAGVTQTPRYLIKTRGQQVTLSCSPISGHRSVSWYQQTPGQGLQFLFEYFSETQRNKGNFPGRFSGRQFSNSRSEMNVSTLELGDSALYLCASRTSGSTGELFFGEGSRLTVL.

The chain recombines TRBV30 with TRBJ1-1; D is unclear. Germline V lookup: CDR1 GTSNPN, CDR2 SVGIG (reference sequence). CDR3 length equals 13 residues. Trimming pared 0 bases from V and 1 base from J, leaving 6 bases between. The CDR3, as DNA: TGTGCCTGGAGTGTAATCAGGAACACTGAAGCTTTCTTT. This codes for CAWSVIRNTEAFF.

The gene calls are TRBV9 and TRBJ2-3; 7 bases line up with TRBD2. Germline V CDR1 and CDR2: SGDLS, YYNGEE. There are 14 residues in the CDR3. V shed 3 bases and J 2 bases; nucleotides not matched to a gene: 3. CDR3 sequence: CASSGGSDTDTQYF. The CDR3 DNA sequence: TGTGCCAGCAGCGGCGGGAGTGACACAGATACGCAGTATTTT.

The rearrangement uses TRBV6-2 or TRBV6-3 and TRBJ2-2, with 8 positions matching TRBD2. The J segment lost 5 bases and the V segment lost 5 bases, leaving 7 bases of the junction unmatched. Germline V gene sequence: CDR1 MNHEY, CDR2 SVGEGT. The CDR3 totals 15 residues. The chain's CDR3 is CASSRPGGGTGELFF. CDR3 DNA: TGTGCCAGCAGTCGCCCGGGAGGGGGGACCGGGGAGCTGTTTTTT.

This clone was seen only a few times. V and J are TRBV21-1 and TRBJ2-2; the table's TRBD2 call for D was not verified on the DNA. TRBV21-1 is a pseudogene locus. CDR3 size: 16 residues. CDR3 nucleotide sequence: TGTGCCAGCAGCGAGAGGCTAGCGGGAGTAACCGGGGAGCTGTTTTTT. Protein sequence: CASSERLAGVTGELFF.

The chain is built from TRBV5-1 and TRBJ1-1, with 8 bases identical to TRBD1. The V segment lost 0 bases and the J segment 4 bases; nucleotides outside the gene matches: 8. This CDR3 has 16 residues. The germline V gene has CDR1 SGHRS and CDR2 YFSETQ. DNA of the CDR3: TGCGCCAGCAGCTTGGGTTTCGGTACAGGGGGCACTGAAGCTTTCTTT. Translation gives CASSLGFGTGGTEAFF.